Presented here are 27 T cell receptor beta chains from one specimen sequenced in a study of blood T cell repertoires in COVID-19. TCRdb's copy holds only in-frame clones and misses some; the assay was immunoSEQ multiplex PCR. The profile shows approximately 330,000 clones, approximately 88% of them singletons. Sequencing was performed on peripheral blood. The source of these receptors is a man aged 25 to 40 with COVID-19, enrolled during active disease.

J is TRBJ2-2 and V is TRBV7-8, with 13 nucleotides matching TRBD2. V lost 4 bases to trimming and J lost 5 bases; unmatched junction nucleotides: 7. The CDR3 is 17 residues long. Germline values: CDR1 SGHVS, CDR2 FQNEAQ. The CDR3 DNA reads TGTGCCAGCAGCTATAGGACTAGCGGGAGTGGGACCGGGGAGCTGTTTTTT. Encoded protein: CASSYRTSGSGTGELFF.

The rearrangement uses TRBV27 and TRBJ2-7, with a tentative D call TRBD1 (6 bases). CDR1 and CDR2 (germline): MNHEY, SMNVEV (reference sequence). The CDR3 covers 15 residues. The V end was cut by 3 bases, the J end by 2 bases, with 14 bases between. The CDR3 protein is CASSFQGQGAYEQYF. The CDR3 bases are TGTGCCAGCAGTTTTCAGGGGCAGGGAGCCTACGAGCAGTACTTC.

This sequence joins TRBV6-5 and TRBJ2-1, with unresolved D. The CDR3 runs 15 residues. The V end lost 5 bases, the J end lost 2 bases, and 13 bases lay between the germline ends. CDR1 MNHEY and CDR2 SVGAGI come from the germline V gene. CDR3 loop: CASSPQPRTYNEQFF. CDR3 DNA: TGTGCCAGCAGTCCACAGCCCCGCACCTACAATGAGCAGTTCTTC.

CDR3 in amino acids: CASSLRQGAEAGELFF. In DNA, the CDR3 is TGTGCCAGCAGCTTGAGACAGGGGGCAGAAGCCGGGGAGCTGTTTTTT. The V gene is TRBV7-2, the J gene TRBJ2-2, with 10 nucleotides matching TRBD1. The CDR3 loop spans 16 amino acids. V gave up 3 bases and J gave up 6 bases; unmatched junction bases: 7. Germline V gives CDR1 SGHTA, CDR2 FQGNSA.

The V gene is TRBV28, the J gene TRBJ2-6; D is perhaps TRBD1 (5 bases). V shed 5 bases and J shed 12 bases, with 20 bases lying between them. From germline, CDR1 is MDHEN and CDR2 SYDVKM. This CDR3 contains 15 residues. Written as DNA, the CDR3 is TGTGCCAGCAGTCCCCCCGGGCAGGGTTTAGGCGTCCTGACTTTC. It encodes CASSPPGQGLGVLTF. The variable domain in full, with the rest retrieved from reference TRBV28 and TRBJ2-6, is DVKVTQSSRYLVKRTGEKVFLECVQDMDHENMFWYRQDPGLGLRLIYFSYDVKMKEKGDIPEGYSVSREKKERFSLILESASTNQTSMYLCASSPPGQGLGVLTFGAGSRLTVL.

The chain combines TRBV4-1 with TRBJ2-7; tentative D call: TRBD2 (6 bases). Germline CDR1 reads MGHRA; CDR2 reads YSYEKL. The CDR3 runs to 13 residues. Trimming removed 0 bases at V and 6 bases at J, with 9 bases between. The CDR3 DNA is TGCGCCAGCAGCCAAGATCAGGGAGGCGAGCAGTACTTC. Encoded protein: CASSQDQGGEQYF.

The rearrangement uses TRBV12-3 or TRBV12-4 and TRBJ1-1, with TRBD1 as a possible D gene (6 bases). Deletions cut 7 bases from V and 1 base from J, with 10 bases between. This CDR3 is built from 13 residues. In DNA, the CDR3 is TGTGCCAGCATCGCACAGGGGAACACTGAAGCTTTCTTT. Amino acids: CASIAQGNTEAFF.

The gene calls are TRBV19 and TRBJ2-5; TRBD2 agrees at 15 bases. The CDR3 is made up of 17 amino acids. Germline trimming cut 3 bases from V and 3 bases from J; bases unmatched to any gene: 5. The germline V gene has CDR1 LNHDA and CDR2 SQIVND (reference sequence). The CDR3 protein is CASSIQGLAGGKETQYF. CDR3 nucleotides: TGTGCCAGTAGTATTCAGGGACTAGCGGGAGGAAAAGAGACCCAGTACTTC.

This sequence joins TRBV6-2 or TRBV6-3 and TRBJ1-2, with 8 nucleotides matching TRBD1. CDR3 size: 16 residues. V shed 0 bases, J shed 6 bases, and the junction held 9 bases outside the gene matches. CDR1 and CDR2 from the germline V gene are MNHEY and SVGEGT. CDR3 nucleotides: TGTGCCAGCAGTTACTCTCGGACAGGGTGGAAGGATGGCTACACCTTC. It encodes CASSYSRTGWKDGYTF.

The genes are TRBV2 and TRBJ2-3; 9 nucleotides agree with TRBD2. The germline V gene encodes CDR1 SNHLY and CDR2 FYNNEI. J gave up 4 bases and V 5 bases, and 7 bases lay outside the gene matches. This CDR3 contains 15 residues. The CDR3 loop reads CASSSRSGSADTQYF. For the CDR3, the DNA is TGTGCCAGCAGTAGCCGTAGCGGGAGCGCAGATACGCAGTATTTT.

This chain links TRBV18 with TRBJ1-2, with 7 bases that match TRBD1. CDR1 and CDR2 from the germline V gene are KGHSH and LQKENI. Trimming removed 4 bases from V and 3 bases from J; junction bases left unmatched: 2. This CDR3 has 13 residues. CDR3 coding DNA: TGTGCCAGCTCACAAGGGACAGACTATGGCTACACCTTC. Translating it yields CASSQGTDYGYTF.

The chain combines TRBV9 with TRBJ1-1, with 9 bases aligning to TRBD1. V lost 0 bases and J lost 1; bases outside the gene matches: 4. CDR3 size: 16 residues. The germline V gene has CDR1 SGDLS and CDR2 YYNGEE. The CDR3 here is CASSVDGQGWNTEAFF. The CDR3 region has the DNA TGTGCCAGCAGCGTAGATGGACAGGGGTGGAACACTGAAGCTTTCTTT.

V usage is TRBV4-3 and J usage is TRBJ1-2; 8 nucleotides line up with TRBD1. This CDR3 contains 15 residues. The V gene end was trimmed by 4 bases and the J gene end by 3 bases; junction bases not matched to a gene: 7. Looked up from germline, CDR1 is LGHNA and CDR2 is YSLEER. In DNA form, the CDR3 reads TGCGCCAGCAGCCCACAGGGGGAATTTGACTATGGCTACACCTTC. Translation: CASSPQGEFDYGYTF.

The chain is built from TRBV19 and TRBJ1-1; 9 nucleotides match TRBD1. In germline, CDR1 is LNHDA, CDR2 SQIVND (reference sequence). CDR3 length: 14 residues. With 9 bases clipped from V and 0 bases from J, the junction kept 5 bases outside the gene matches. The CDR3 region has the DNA TGTGCCAGCTGGACAGGGGCGATGAACACTGAAGCTTTCTTT. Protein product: CASWTGAMNTEAFF.

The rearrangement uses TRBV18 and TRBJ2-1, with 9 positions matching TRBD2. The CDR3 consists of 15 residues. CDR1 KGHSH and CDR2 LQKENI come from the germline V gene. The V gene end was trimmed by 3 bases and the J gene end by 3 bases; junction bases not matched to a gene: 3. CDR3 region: CASSPGTSFYNEQFF. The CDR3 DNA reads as TGTGCCAGCTCACCCGGGACTAGCTTCTACAATGAGCAGTTCTTC.

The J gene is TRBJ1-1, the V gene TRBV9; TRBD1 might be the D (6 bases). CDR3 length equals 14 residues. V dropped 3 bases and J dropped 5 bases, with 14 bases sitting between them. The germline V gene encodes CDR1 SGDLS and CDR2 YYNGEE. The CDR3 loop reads CASSEEQGETEAFF. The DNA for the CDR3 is TGTGCCAGCAGCGAGGAACAGGGAGAGACTGAAGCTTTCTTT.

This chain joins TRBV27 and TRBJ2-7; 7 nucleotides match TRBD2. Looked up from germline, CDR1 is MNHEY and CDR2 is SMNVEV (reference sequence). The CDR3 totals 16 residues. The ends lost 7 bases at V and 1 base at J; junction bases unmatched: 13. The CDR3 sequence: CASIPSGASGSYEQYF. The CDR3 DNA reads TGTGCCAGCATCCCTTCCGGGGCTAGCGGATCCTACGAGCAGTACTTC.

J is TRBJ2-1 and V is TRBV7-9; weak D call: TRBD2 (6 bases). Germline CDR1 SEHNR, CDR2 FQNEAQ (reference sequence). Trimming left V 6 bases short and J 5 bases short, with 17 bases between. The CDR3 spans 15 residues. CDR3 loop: CASSFLAPTHNEQFF. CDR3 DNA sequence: TGTGCCAGCAGTTTCCTAGCGCCCACCCACAATGAGCAGTTCTTC. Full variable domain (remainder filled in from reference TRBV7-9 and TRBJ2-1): DTGVSQNPRHKITKRGQNVTFRCDPISEHNRLYWYRQTLGQGPEFLTYFQNEAQLEKSRLLSDRFSAERPKGSFSTLEIQRTEQGDSAMYLCASSFLAPTHNEQFFGPGTRLTVL.

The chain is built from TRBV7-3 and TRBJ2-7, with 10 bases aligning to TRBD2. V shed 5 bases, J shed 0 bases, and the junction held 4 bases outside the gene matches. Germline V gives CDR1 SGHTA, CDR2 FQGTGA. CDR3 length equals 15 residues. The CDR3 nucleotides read TGTGCCAGCAGCCTGGGACTAGCGAGCTCCTACGAGCAGTACTTC. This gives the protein CASSLGLASSYEQYF.

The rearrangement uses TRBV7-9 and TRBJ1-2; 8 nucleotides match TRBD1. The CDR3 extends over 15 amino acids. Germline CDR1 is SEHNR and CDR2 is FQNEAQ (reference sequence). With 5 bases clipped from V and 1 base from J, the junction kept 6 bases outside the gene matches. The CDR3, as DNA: TGTGCCAGCAGCCCAGGGACAGGCGATAACTATGGCTACACCTTC. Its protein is CASSPGTGDNYGYTF.

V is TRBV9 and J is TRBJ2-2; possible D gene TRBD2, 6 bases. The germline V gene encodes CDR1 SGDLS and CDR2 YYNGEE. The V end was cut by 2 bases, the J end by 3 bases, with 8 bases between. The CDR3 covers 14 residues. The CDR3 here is CASSVTSYTGELFF. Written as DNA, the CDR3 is TGTGCCAGCAGCGTCACTAGCTACACCGGGGAGCTGTTTTTT.

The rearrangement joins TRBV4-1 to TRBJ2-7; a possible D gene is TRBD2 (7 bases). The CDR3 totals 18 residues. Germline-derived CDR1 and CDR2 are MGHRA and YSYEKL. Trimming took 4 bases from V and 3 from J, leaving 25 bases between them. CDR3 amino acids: CASSLRGDNLPPLYEQYF. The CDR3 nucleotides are TGCGCCAGCAGCCTTCGGGGGGACAACTTACCCCCGCTCTACGAGCAGTACTTC.

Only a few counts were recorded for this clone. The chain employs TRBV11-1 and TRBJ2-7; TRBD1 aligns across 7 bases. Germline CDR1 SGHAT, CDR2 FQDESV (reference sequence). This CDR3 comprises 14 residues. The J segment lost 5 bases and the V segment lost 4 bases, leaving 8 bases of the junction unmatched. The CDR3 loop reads CASSYRTGLDEQYF. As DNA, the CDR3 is TGTGCCAGCAGCTATCGGACAGGATTGGACGAGCAGTACTTC. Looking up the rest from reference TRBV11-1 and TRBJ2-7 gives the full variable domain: EAEVAQSPRYKITEKSQAVAFWCDPISGHATLYWYRQILGQGPELLVQFQDESVVDDSQLPKDRFSAERLKGVDSTLKIQPAELGDSAMYLCASSYRTGLDEQYFGPGTRLTVT.

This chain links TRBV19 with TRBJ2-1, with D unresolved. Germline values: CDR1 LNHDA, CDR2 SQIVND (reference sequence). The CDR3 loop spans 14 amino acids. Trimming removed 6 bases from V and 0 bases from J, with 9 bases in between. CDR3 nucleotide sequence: TGTGCCAGTAGCCCCTTGAGCTCCTACAATGAGCAGTTCTTC. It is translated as CASSPLSSYNEQFF.

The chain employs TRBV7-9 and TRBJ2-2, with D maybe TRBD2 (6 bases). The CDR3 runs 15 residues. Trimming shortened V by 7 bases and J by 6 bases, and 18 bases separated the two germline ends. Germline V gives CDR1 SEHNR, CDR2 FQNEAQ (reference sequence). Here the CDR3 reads CASTTHGSYPGELFF. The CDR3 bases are TGTGCCAGCACCACTCACGGGAGTTATCCCGGGGAGCTGTTTTTT.

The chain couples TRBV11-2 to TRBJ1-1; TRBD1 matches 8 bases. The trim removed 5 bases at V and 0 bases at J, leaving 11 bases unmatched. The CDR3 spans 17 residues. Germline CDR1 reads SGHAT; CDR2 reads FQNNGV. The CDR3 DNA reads TGTGCCAGCAGCGAGATCGGGACAGGACAAATGAACACTGAAGCTTTCTTT. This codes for CASSEIGTGQMNTEAFF.

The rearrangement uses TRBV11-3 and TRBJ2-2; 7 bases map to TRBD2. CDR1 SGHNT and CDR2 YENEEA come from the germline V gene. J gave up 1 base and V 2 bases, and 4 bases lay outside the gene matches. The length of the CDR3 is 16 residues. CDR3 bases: TGTGCCAGCAGCTTATTCAGCGGGGAGAACACCGGGGAGCTGTTTTTT. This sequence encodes CASSLFSGENTGELFF. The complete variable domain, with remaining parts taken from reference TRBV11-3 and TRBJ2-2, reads EAGVVQSPRYKIIEKKQPVAFWCNPISGHNTLYWYLQNLGQGPELLIRYENEEAVDDSQLPKDRFSAERLKGVDSTLKIQPAELGDSAVYLCASSLFSGENTGELFFGEGSRLTVL.